This TCR beta chain was found in a study of cytomegalovirus exposure and HLA in healthy donors. Whole-study context: As an earlier analysis found, some 170 million T cells yielded 95 million to 130 million unique TCR beta sequences.

The PCR was carried out with 60 Vbeta primers and 13 Jbeta primers. Some clones are missing from TCRdb's copy, which holds only in-frame ones; the method was immunoSEQ multiplex PCR. The sample holds some 57,000 clones; about 73% are singletons and the top ten take roughly a fifth. Notes on the study in general: In an earlier analysis, most TCR beta V segments were productive about 90% or about 30% of the time. A later analysis found TCR association rates differed by HLA locus, highest for DRB1 and lowest for HLA-C. Highly shared sequence variants in one cluster were likely a sequencing artifact.

CDR1 is SQVTM and CDR2 is ANQGSEA in the germline V gene. V was pared by 4 bases and J by 7 bases, with 17 bases between. This CDR3 has 13 amino acids. Details on this clone: Its antigen is unknown.

The chain carries TRBV29-1 and TRBJ2-7, with D maybe TRBD1 (6 bases). Sequences were obtained from PBMCs. The source is a woman aged 55-69 years in good health and CMV-seropositive. CDR3 amino acids: CSVARQAGREQYF. Here the CDR3 DNA reads TGCAGCGTTGCGAGACAGGCGGGTCGTGAGCAGTACTTC.